This T cell receptor beta chain was documented in a study of control samples from healthy donors and cancer patients. V gave up 5 bases and J gave up 2 bases; unmatched junction bases: 6. This CDR3 spans 16 amino acids. Per germline, CDR1 SGHVS and CDR2 FNYEAQ. The assay was immunoSEQ multiplex PCR, and TCRdb's table has in-frame clones only and misses some. The sample has some 130,000 clones; roughly nine tenths are singletons. The specimen was blood. The TCR was taken from a woman aged 30 to 39 in good health. The chain recombines TRBV7-6 with TRBJ2-1, with TRBD1 matching over 10 bases. The CDR3 DNA is TGTGCCAGCAGCACGAGGACAGGGGGGACCTACAATGAGCAGTTCTTC. Residues: CASSTRTGGTYNEQFF.